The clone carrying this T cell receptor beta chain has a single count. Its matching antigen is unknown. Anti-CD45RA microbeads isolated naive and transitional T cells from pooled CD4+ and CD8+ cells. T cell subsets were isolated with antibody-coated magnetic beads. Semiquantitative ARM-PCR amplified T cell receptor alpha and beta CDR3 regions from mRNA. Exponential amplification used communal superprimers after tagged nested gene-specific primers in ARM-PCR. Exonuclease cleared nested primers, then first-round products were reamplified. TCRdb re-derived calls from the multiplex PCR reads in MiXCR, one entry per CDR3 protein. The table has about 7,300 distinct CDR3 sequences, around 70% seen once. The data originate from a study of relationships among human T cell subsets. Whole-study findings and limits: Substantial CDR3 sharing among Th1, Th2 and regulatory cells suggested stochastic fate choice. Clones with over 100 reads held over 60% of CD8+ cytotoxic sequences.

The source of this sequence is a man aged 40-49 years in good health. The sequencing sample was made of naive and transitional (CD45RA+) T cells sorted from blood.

The CDR3 is CASSSATENTEAFF. CDR3 bases: TGTGCCAGCAGCTCGGCGACAGAGAACACTGAAGCTTTCTTT. This chain links TRBV5-5 with TRBJ1-1; D might be TRBD1 (5 bases). Per the germline V gene, CDR1 is SGHKS and CDR2 is YYEKEE (reference sequence). This CDR3 region has 14 residues. V was pared by 3 bases and J by 1 base, with 10 bases between.